This paragraph reports one T cell receptor (beta chain). A read error may account for a junction end that differs from germline. The germline V gene has CDR1 SNHLY and CDR2 FYNNEI. This CDR3 spans 13 amino acids. Per the authors' pipeline: Cell counts per sample came from amplifying reference gene primers. Here immunoSEQ multiplex PCR was the method, and the copy in TCRdb shows in-frame clones only, minus some. The V and J calls and clone size are taken from that table; D and trimming were inferred from the DNA. The data contain 250,000 to 300,000 clones, about 76% of them singletons. This sample is drawn from a study of blood T cell repertoires in COVID-19. Study details: COVID-19 samples, acute and convalescent, were from the United States, Italy and Spain. From T cells, B-cell-depleted T cells, or PBMCs came the material, which was cDNA or gDNA.

The TCR comes from a woman aged 55-69 years with active or convalescent COVID-19. The sample consisted of peripheral blood. The chain is built from TRBV2 and TRBJ2-3, with 9 nucleotides matching TRBD2. CDR3 protein: CACRLAGTDTQYF. CDR3 in DNA: TGTGCCTGCAGGCTAGCGGGAACAGATACGCAGTATTTT.